Following are 2 T cell receptor beta chains from one sample sequenced in a study of CD8+ T cells in alopecia areata. Sequencing templates came from extracted RNA that was reverse transcribed into cDNA. Only in-frame clones appear in the TCRdb table, and some are missing; sequencing was by immunoSEQ multiplex PCR. The profile shows 170,000 or so clones, about 60% of them singletons. The sequencing here drew on CD4+ T cells sorted from blood, taken at week 0. The receptor source for this set is a human donor with alopecia areata.

The CDR3 DNA is TGTGCCAGCAGCCCACAGGGGTGGGCGTACCAAGAGACCCAGTACTTC. Translation: CASSPQGWAYQETQYF. V usage is TRBV4-2 and J usage is TRBJ2-5; 7 nucleotides match TRBD1. There are 16 residues in the CDR3. Germline CDR1 is LGHNA and CDR2 is YNFKEQ. V trimming: 4 bases; J trimming: 0 bases; junction bases outside the gene matches: 8.

The chain links TRBV2 to TRBJ1-6; 9 nucleotides align to TRBD1. The trim removed 6 bases at V and 7 bases at J, leaving 4 bases unmatched. This CDR3 region has 14 residues. In germline, CDR1 is SNHLY, CDR2 FYNNEI. CDR3 coding DNA: TGTGCCAGCAGCCCCGGACAGGGGAATTCACCCCTCCACTTT. Its protein product is CASSPGQGNSPLHF.